A single sample is the source of the 3 T cell receptor beta chains below, sequenced in a study of blood T cell repertoires in COVID-19. Method: immunoSEQ multiplex PCR; TCRdb's copy keeps in-frame clones and lacks some. The table includes roughly 65,000 clones, about three quarters detected once. The sequenced sample was peripheral blood. These receptors were collected from a human donor in a cohort sampled during active COVID-19.

The genes are TRBV20-1 and TRBJ2-1; TRBD2 agrees at 12 bases. Looked up from germline, CDR1 is DFQATT and CDR2 is SNEGSKA (reference sequence). The V and J ends lost 3 bases and 4 bases, in that order; junction bases with no gene match: 4. CDR3 size: 15 residues. The DNA of the CDR3 is TGCAGTGCTAGTTCTAGCGGGGGGGGTTACAATGAGCAGTTCTTC. Protein: CSASSSGGGYNEQFF.

J is TRBJ1-4 and V is TRBV7-9; a possible D gene is TRBD1 (5 bases). The germline CDR1 and CDR2 sequences are SEHNR and FQNEAQ (reference sequence). The CDR3 extends over 14 amino acids. V was pared by 11 bases and J by 7 bases, with 20 bases between. This CDR3 reads CAGGVPPGGEKLFF. CDR3 bases: TGTGCCGGGGGAGTGCCCCCGGGGGGTGAAAAACTGTTTTTT.

This clone ranks as medium-sized. The chain recombines TRBV19 with TRBJ1-2; 8 bases are shared with TRBD1. Germline CDR1 and CDR2: LNHDA and SQIVND (reference sequence). Germline trimming cut 3 bases from V and 4 bases from J; bases unmatched to any gene: 4. The CDR3 covers 14 residues. In DNA, the CDR3 is TGTGCCAGTAGTATGGGACAGGCGGCCTATGGCTACACCTTC. The encoded protein is CASSMGQAAYGYTF. Together with reference TRBV19 and TRBJ1-2, the CDR3 gives the full variable domain: DGGITQSPKYLFRKEGQNVTLSCEQNLNHDAMYWYRQDPGQGLRLIYYSQIVNDFQKGDIAEGYSVSREKKESFPLTVTSAQKNPTAFYLCASSMGQAAYGYTFGSGTRLTVV.